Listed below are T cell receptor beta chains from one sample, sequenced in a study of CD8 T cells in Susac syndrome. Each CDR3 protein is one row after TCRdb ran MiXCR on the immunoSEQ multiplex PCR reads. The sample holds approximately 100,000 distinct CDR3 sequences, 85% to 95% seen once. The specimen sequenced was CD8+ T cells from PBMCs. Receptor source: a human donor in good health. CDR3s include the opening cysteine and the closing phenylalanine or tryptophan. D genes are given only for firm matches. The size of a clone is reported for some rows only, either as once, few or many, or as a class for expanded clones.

CDR3 DNA: TGTGCCAGCAGGGTAGCGGGGGACCGCACAGATACGCAGTATTTT
CDR3 protein: CASRVAGDRTDTQYF
clone size: -
V gene: TRBV5-4
D gene: TRBD2
J gene: TRBJ2-3

CDR3 DNA: TGTGCCAGTACCGCCCCTGGGACAGCTGGGGCCAACGTCCTGACTTTC
CDR3 protein: CASTAPGTAGANVLTF
clone size: -
V gene: TRBV19
D gene: TRBD1
J gene: TRBJ2-6

CDR3 DNA: TGCGCCAGCAGCCAAGATAGTGTTGTATTTGGGGGTAACTATGGCTACACCTTC
CDR3 protein: CASSQDSVVFGGNYGYTF
clone size: -
V gene: TRBV4-3
D gene: -
J gene: TRBJ1-2

CDR3 DNA: TGTGCCAGTAGTAATTATCCGGACTCTGGGGCCAACGTCCTGACTTTC
CDR3 protein: CASSNYPDSGANVLTF
clone size: -
V gene: TRBV19
D gene: -
J gene: TRBJ2-6

CDR3 DNA: TGTGCCAGCAGCCAAAGCTCGGGGAATGAAAAACTGTTTTTT
CDR3 protein: CASSQSSGNEKLFF
clone size: -
V gene: TRBV3-1
D gene: -
J gene: TRBJ1-4

CDR3 DNA: TGTGCCAGCAGCCTAGTTGGTGAAACCTACGAGCAGTACTTC
CDR3 protein: CASSLVGETYEQYF
clone size: -
V gene: TRBV9
D gene: -
J gene: TRBJ2-7

CDR3 DNA: TGCAGTGCTAGAGGAGGGGCTAACACCGGGGAGCTGTTTTTT
CDR3 protein: CSARGGANTGELFF
clone size: once
V gene: TRBV20-1
D gene: -
J gene: TRBJ2-2

CDR3 DNA: TGTGCCAGTAGTCATCCAGGGCGGGACTATGGCTACACCTTC
CDR3 protein: CASSHPGRDYGYTF
clone size: -
V gene: TRBV19
D gene: -
J gene: TRBJ1-2

CDR3 DNA: TGCGCCAGCCCGTCCCGAGGATTCAATGAGCAGTTCTTC
CDR3 protein: CASPSRGFNEQFF
clone size: -
V gene: TRBV23-1
D gene: -
J gene: TRBJ2-1

CDR3 DNA: TGCAGTGCTCAGCCTGTTAGGGACTACGAGCAGTACTTC
CDR3 protein: CSAQPVRDYEQYF
clone size: -
V gene: TRBV20-1
D gene: -
J gene: TRBJ2-7

CDR3 DNA: TGTGCCGGATCCGGGACTAGCGGGGCTCCAAGCTCCTACGAGCAGTACTTC
CDR3 protein: CAGSGTSGAPSSYEQYF
clone size: -
V gene: TRBV5-4
D gene: TRBD2
J gene: TRBJ2-7

CDR3 DNA: TGTGCCAGTAGCGGTAGGGGACACACCACAGATACGCAGTATTTT
CDR3 protein: CASSGRGHTTDTQYF
clone size: -
V gene: TRBV19
D gene: -
J gene: TRBJ2-3

CDR3 DNA: TGTGCTAGTGGTTTGCTGCCTAGCGGGAGTAACCCTCGATCCACAGATACGCAGTATTTT
CDR3 protein: CASGLLPSGSNPRSTDTQYF
clone size: -
V gene: TRBV12-5
D gene: TRBD2
J gene: TRBJ2-3

CDR3 DNA: TGTGCCAGCAGCGAAGGGGTCTACGAGCAGTACTTC
CDR3 protein: CASSEGVYEQYF
clone size: -
V gene: TRBV13
D gene: -
J gene: TRBJ2-7

CDR3 DNA: TGTGCCAGCAGCCCTGGATACCAAGGGGGGGCCTATGGCTACACCTTC
CDR3 protein: CASSPGYQGGAYGYTF
clone size: -
V gene: TRBV13
D gene: -
J gene: TRBJ1-2

CDR3 DNA: TGTGCCAGCAGAGCCGGACTTAGGGGGGCCGAGCAGTACTTC
CDR3 protein: CASRAGLRGAEQYF
clone size: -
V gene: TRBV3-1
D gene: -
J gene: TRBJ2-7

CDR3 DNA: TGTGCCAGCAGCGACGCGGCTGGCTACGAGCAGTACTTC
CDR3 protein: CASSDAAGYEQYF
clone size: once
V gene: TRBV7-2
D gene: -
J gene: TRBJ2-7

CDR3 DNA: TGTGCCAGCAGTTACGAAGCGGGCTTAGCCAAAAACATTCAGTACTTC
CDR3 protein: CASSYEAGLAKNIQYF
clone size: -
V gene: TRBV6-5
D gene: -
J gene: TRBJ2-4

CDR3 DNA: TGTGCCAGCACCTCAGGGGGCAGGAAAGGCTACACCTTC
CDR3 protein: CASTSGGRKGYTF
clone size: -
V gene: TRBV3-1
D gene: TRBD1
J gene: TRBJ1-2

CDR3 DNA: TGTGCCAGCAGCTCCCCATATCAGCCCCAGCATTTT
CDR3 protein: CASSSPYQPQHF
clone size: -
V gene: TRBV7-2
D gene: -
J gene: TRBJ1-5

CDR3 DNA: TGTGCCAGCAGCTTACAGGGGGCGGACGAGCAGTACTTC
CDR3 protein: CASSLQGADEQYF
clone size: -
V gene: TRBV7-2
D gene: TRBD1
J gene: TRBJ2-7

CDR3 DNA: TGTGCCAGCACCTCCCAAAGGGAACCAAAAAACATTCAGTACTTC
CDR3 protein: CASTSQREPKNIQYF
clone size: -
V gene: TRBV7-8
D gene: -
J gene: TRBJ2-4

CDR3 DNA: TGTGCCAGCAGCCGTAGGGGTCAGCCCCAGCATTTT
CDR3 protein: CASSRRGQPQHF
clone size: -
V gene: TRBV3-1
D gene: -
J gene: TRBJ1-5

CDR3 DNA: TGTGCCAGCAGTAGCGTGTCTTACGAGCAGTACTTC
CDR3 protein: CASSSVSYEQYF
clone size: -
V gene: TRBV6-2/TRBV6-3
D gene: -
J gene: TRBJ2-7

CDR3 DNA: TGTGCCAGCAGCCGGGACAGGGCAAAGATCACAGATACGCAGTATTTT
CDR3 protein: CASSRDRAKITDTQYF
clone size: -
V gene: TRBV7-2
D gene: TRBD1
J gene: TRBJ2-3

CDR3 DNA: TGTGCCAGCAGCCAACCAGGGGCCGGGGAGCTGTTTTTT
CDR3 protein: CASSQPGAGELFF
clone size: -
V gene: TRBV14
D gene: -
J gene: TRBJ2-2

CDR3 DNA: TGTGCCAGCAGCTTCGGGCCGGCAGCCAAAAACATTCAGTACTTC
CDR3 protein: CASSFGPAAKNIQYF
clone size: once
V gene: TRBV7-2
D gene: -
J gene: TRBJ2-4

CDR3 DNA: TGTGCCTGGAGCGGGACAGCGAACACCGGGGAGCTGTTTTTT
CDR3 protein: CAWSGTANTGELFF
clone size: -
V gene: TRBV30
D gene: TRBD1
J gene: TRBJ2-2

CDR3 DNA: TGCAGTGCTACCATGGCGATTTATCAGCCCCAGCATTTT
CDR3 protein: CSATMAIYQPQHF
clone size: -
V gene: TRBV20-1
D gene: -
J gene: TRBJ1-5

CDR3 DNA: TGTGCCAGCTCACCCATGTCATATTCTGGAAACACCATATATTTT
CDR3 protein: CASSPMSYSGNTIYF
clone size: -
V gene: TRBV18
D gene: -
J gene: TRBJ1-3

CDR3 DNA: TGCGCCAGCAGCCAAGGCACGGGGCCATATTTCACAGATACGCAGTATTTT
CDR3 protein: CASSQGTGPYFTDTQYF
clone size: -
V gene: TRBV4-3
D gene: -
J gene: TRBJ2-3

CDR3 DNA: TGTGCCAGCAGTTACTCGTCTGGGCCAGGGGCCAACGTCCTGACTTTC
CDR3 protein: CASSYSSGPGANVLTF
clone size: -
V gene: TRBV6-6
D gene: -
J gene: TRBJ2-6

CDR3 DNA: TGTGCCAGCAGCCGGATGTACGAGCAGTACTTC
CDR3 protein: CASSRMYEQYF
clone size: -
V gene: TRBV7-2
D gene: -
J gene: TRBJ2-7

CDR3 DNA: TGTGCCAGCAGCTTAACGTCGGCAGGGCGGAATGAGCAGTTCTTC
CDR3 protein: CASSLTSAGRNEQFF
clone size: -
V gene: TRBV7-3
D gene: -
J gene: TRBJ2-1

CDR3 DNA: TGCGCCAGCAGCTTGGAGACGGGGTCGCAGTATTTT
CDR3 protein: CASSLETGSQYF
clone size: -
V gene: TRBV5-1
D gene: -
J gene: TRBJ2-3

CDR3 DNA: TGCGCCAGTAGGCTAGGGGAGCTATTCACCGGGGAGCTGTTTTTT
CDR3 protein: CASRLGELFTGELFF
clone size: few
V gene: TRBV5-1
D gene: -
J gene: TRBJ2-2

CDR3 DNA: TGTGCCAGCAGTCCAGGGACATGGCTACGAGCAGACCTGGCGCAGTACTTC
CDR3 protein: CASSPGTWLRADLAQYF
clone size: -
V gene: TRBV12-3/TRBV12-4
D gene: -
J gene: TRBJ2-7